This TCR beta chain is drawn from a study of CD8 T cells in ankylosing spondylitis. Study-wide points: Seemingly distinctive of ankylosing spondylitis blood was a TCR beta motif formed by eight highly homologous variants.

CDR1 and CDR2 from the germline V gene are SNHLY and FYNNEI. The ends lost 2 bases at V and 1 base at J; junction bases unmatched: 2. This CDR3 region has 15 residues. TCRdb reprocessed the 5' RACE reads with MiXCR, giving one entry per CDR3 protein. The data contain approximately 540,000 distinct CDR3 sequences, about an eighth of them singletons. This clonotype appeared many times. As yet, its antigen is unknown. This receptor was identified in a male donor with ankylosing spondylitis. This chain links TRBV2 with TRBJ2-7; 10 bases fit TRBD2. Sequencing was done on a sample of blood, either unsorted or a sorted T cell fraction (not recorded which). The CDR3: CASSERGLASYEQYF. In DNA form, the CDR3 reads TGTGCCAGCAGTGAAAGGGGACTAGCGTCCTACGAGCAGTACTTC.